The 24 T cell receptor beta chains below all came from one sample that was sequenced in a study of regulatory and conventional T cells in RAG deficiency. Genomic DNA came from blood conventional CD4+ T cells gated CD25-low CD127-high. Assay used: immunoSEQ multiplex PCR; TCRdb lists only in-frame clones, some missing. The table includes about 30,000 clones, 90% to 97% detected once. These data were also filed under a second study, of regulatory T cells. That work states: The primer mix had 52 TRBV and 13 TRBJ primers.

Sequenced material: CD25- CD4+ T cells sorted from blood. The receptor set was obtained from a human donor in good health.

This chain uses TRBV5-1 with TRBJ1-1; D is possibly TRBD1 (5 bases). Germline-derived CDR1 and CDR2 are SGHRS and YFSETQ. The CDR3 loop spans 15 amino acids. V was pared by 0 bases and J by 0 bases, with 9 bases between. In DNA, the CDR3 is TGCGCCAGCAGCTTGGTACAGGCCGTGAACACTGAAGCTTTCTTT. Encoded protein: CASSLVQAVNTEAFF.

This clone has only one observation. V is TRBV18 and J is TRBJ2-3, with a tentative D call TRBD2 (5 bases). CDR1 is KGHSH, CDR2 LQKENI, per germline. Trimming left V 3 bases short and J 6 bases short, with 10 bases between. This CDR3 spans 13 amino acids. The CDR3 reads CASSPPTGDTQYF. CDR3 sequence (DNA): TGTGCCAGCTCACCTCCGACGGGGGATACGCAGTATTTT.

This sequence joins TRBV14 and TRBJ2-7; 7 bases are shared with TRBD1. Per the germline V gene, CDR1 is SGHDN and CDR2 is FVKESK. This CDR3 comprises 16 residues. The J segment lost 2 bases and the V segment lost 1 base, leaving 8 bases of the junction unmatched. The CDR3 sequence is CASSQVYGTAAYEQYF. The CDR3 coding sequence is TGTGCCAGCAGCCAAGTTTACGGGACAGCAGCCTACGAGCAGTACTTC.

The genes are TRBV27 and TRBJ1-1; TRBD1 aligns across 9 bases. The CDR3 contains 15 residues. With V trimmed by 10 bases and J by 5 bases, 14 bases remained unmatched. CDR1 and CDR2 (germline): MNHEY, SMNVEV (reference sequence). The CDR3 coding sequence is TGTGCCACCCTGTTCTTACAGGGGGCGAGGACTGAAGCTTTCTTT. Its protein is CATLFLQGARTEAFF.

The chain combines TRBV6-1 with TRBJ1-2; possibly TRBD1 for D (6 bases). Germline V gene lookup returns CDR1 MNHNS and CDR2 SASEGT. V was shortened by 6 bases and J by 5 bases, with 16 bases between the two germline ends. The CDR3 is 14 residues long. The CDR3 loop is CASRPGGLWYGYTF. The CDR3 region has the DNA TGTGCCAGCAGGCCCGGGGGGCTATGGTATGGCTACACCTTC.

This rearrangement joins TRBV9 to TRBJ1-3; perhaps TRBD1 as D (5 bases). The CDR3 spans 18 residues. Trimming pared 4 bases from V and 3 bases from J, leaving 23 bases between. CDR1 and CDR2 from the germline V gene are SGDLS and YYNGEE. The CDR3 protein is CASSPRGWGPTGGNTIYF. The DNA for the CDR3 is TGTGCCAGCAGCCCCCGGGGGTGGGGCCCGACGGGTGGAAACACCATATATTTT.

The chain joins TRBV9 to TRBJ2-1, with TRBD1 identical over 9 bases. The CDR3 is 14 residues long. Germline-derived CDR1 and CDR2 are SGDLS and YYNGEE. V dropped 5 bases and J dropped 3; count of bases not matched to a gene: 3. The CDR3 region is CASSRTGDYNEQFF. DNA of the CDR3: TGTGCCAGCAGTCGGACAGGGGACTACAATGAGCAGTTCTTC.

The chain links TRBV29-1 to TRBJ2-7; D is possibly TRBD2 (6 bases). Germline V CDR1 and CDR2: SQVTM, ANQGSEA. V was shortened by 0 bases and J by 8 bases, with 8 bases between the two germline ends. The CDR3 has 11 residues. CDR3 DNA sequence: TGCAGCGTTGAAGAACGGGGGAAGCAGTACTTC. Residues: CSVEERGKQYF.

CDR3 coding DNA: TGCGCCAGCAGTGAGGATCTAGCGGGGGGGCGTGAGCAGTTCTTC. As protein: CASSEDLAGGREQFF. The chain couples TRBV10-1 to TRBJ2-1; 12 bases align to TRBD2. Trimming removed 2 bases from V and 9 bases from J; junction bases left unmatched: 5. This CDR3 spans 15 amino acids. From germline, CDR1 is WNHNN and CDR2 SYGVQD (reference sequence).

The chain recombines TRBV28 with TRBJ1-2; no definite D call. V gave up 3 bases and J gave up 4 bases, with 9 bases separating them. The germline CDR1 and CDR2 sequences are MDHEN and SYDVKM. This CDR3 has 13 residues. The DNA of the CDR3 is TGTGCCAGCAGTTTGGCGGGGTTCTATGGCTACACCTTC. It codes for CASSLAGFYGYTF.

The gene calls are TRBV30 and TRBJ2-7, with TRBD2 matching 9 bases. With 3 bases clipped from V and 4 bases from J, the junction kept 7 bases outside the gene matches. This CDR3 is 14 amino acids long. The V gene's germline CDR1 is GTSNPN and CDR2 SVGIG (reference sequence). The CDR3 DNA reads as TGTGCCTGGAGGGATAGCGGGAGAAGGTACGAGCAGTACTTC. Amino acid sequence: CAWRDSGRRYEQYF.

The chain joins TRBV5-1 to TRBJ2-1; no clear D. The CDR3 covers 16 residues. Germline CDR1 and CDR2: SGHRS and YFSETQ. V was trimmed by 4 bases and J by 2 bases, leaving 16 bases between them. Here the CDR3 reads CASSLEQISAYNEQFF. CDR3 coding DNA: TGCGCCAGCAGCCTTGAACAGATATCGGCCTACAATGAGCAGTTCTTC.

This chain links TRBV20-1 with TRBJ2-3; D ambiguous. Trimming left V 5 bases short and J 3 bases short, with 6 bases between. The CDR3 runs to 11 residues. Germline V CDR1 and CDR2: DFQATT, SNEGSKA (reference sequence). The CDR3 loop is CSASSTDTQYF. Here the CDR3 DNA reads TGCAGTGCTTCGTCGACAGATACGCAGTATTTT.

The chain joins TRBV11-1 to TRBJ2-5; 11 bases align to TRBD1. The J call is in doubt because the DNA end fits TRBJ2-7 better. Germline lookup yields CDR1 SGHAT and CDR2 FQDESV (reference sequence). The CDR3 runs to 16 residues. The CDR3 is CASSRGSGQGADEQYF. Written as DNA, the CDR3 is TGTGCCAGCAGCCGAGGTAGCGGACAGGGGGCGGACGAGCAGTACTTC.

The CDR3 loop is CASSLSSYEQYF. The CDR3 nucleotides are TGTGCCAGCAGCTTGTCGAGCTACGAGCAGTACTTC. V is TRBV5-8 and J is TRBJ2-7; D call uncertain. The germline gives CDR1 SGHTS, CDR2 YDEGEE. The CDR3 spans 12 residues. V was cut by 1 base and J by 3 bases, with 5 bases left in between.

The chain recombines TRBV7-9 with TRBJ1-2; D gene ambiguous. Deletions cut 1 base from V and 8 bases from J, with 17 bases between. The V gene's germline CDR1 is SEHNR and CDR2 FQNEAQ (reference sequence). The length of the CDR3 is 15 residues. The chain's CDR3 is CASSLVYLDRGGYTF. In DNA form, the CDR3 reads TGTGCCAGCAGCTTAGTTTATCTGGACCGGGGAGGCTACACCTTC.

V is TRBV5-4 and J is TRBJ2-7; perhaps TRBD1 as D (5 bases). V was clipped by 0 bases and J by 5 bases, with 12 bases between them. The CDR3 has 14 residues. Germline CDR1 reads SGHNT; CDR2 reads YYREEE (reference sequence). The CDR3 spells CASSLDRKFNEQYF. The CDR3 nucleotides are TGTGCCAGCAGCTTGGACAGGAAATTCAACGAGCAGTACTTC.

CDR3 bases: TGTGCCAGCAGCCCCCCCAGGGGGCAGAACACTGAAGCTTTCTTT. This translates into CASSPPRGQNTEAFF. The chain uses TRBV7-2 and TRBJ1-1; 8 bases map to TRBD1. V shed 5 bases and J 1 base; nucleotides not matched to a gene: 6. CDR3 length equals 15 residues. CDR1 and CDR2 from the germline V gene are SGHTA and FQGNSA.

The chain combines TRBV29-1 with TRBJ1-1; D not resolved. This CDR3 is 11 amino acids long. V lost 3 bases to trimming and J lost 8 bases, with 10 bases between them. Germline V gives CDR1 SQVTM, CDR2 ANQGSEA. CDR3 protein: CSVEGTEEAFF. The CDR3, as DNA: TGCAGCGTTGAGGGCACAGAGGAAGCTTTCTTT.

V is TRBV6-5 and J is TRBJ1-2; 7 bases agree with TRBD1. J was trimmed by 5 bases and V by 3 bases; bases with no gene match: 6. Germline CDR1 MNHEY, CDR2 SVGAGI. CDR3 length: 14 amino acids. CDR3 in amino acids: CASSYGQEGYGYTF. The CDR3 nucleotides are TGTGCCAGCAGTTATGGACAGGAGGGTTATGGCTACACCTTC.

The V gene is TRBV30, the J gene TRBJ2-7; possible D gene TRBD2, 5 bases. The CDR3 extends over 11 amino acids. V was shortened by 4 bases and J by 7 bases, with 11 bases between the two germline ends. Germline V gene data show CDR1 as GTSNPN and CDR2 as SVGIG (reference sequence). As DNA, the CDR3 is TGTGCCTGGAAAAGGCCGGGGGAGCAGTACTTC. It encodes CAWKRPGEQYF. Combining the CDR3 with reference TRBV30 and TRBJ2-7 gives the whole variable domain SQTIHQWPATLVQPVGSPLSLECTVEGTSNPNLYWYRQAAGRGLQLLFYSVGIGQISSEVPQNLSASRPQDRQFILSSKKLLLSDSGFYLCAWKRPGEQYFGPGTRLTVT.

The CDR3 DNA reads as TGTGCCATCAGTGATTATGGACTAGGGGCAGGGAATGAGCAGTTCTTC. Translating gives CAISDYGLGAGNEQFF. The chain links TRBV10-3 to TRBJ2-1; TRBD2 matches at 7 bases. CDR1 is ENHRY, CDR2 SYGVKD, per germline. The length of the CDR3 is 16 residues. V trimming: 3 bases; J trimming: 7 bases; junction bases outside the gene matches: 12.

The chain joins TRBV7-9 to TRBJ1-1; TRBD1 might be the D (6 bases). Germline-derived CDR1 and CDR2 are SEHNR and FQNEAQ (reference sequence). CDR3 length: 14 amino acids. Trimming took 3 bases from V and 5 from J, leaving 13 bases between them. The CDR3 spells CASSFRGTGTEAFF. The CDR3 bases are TGTGCCAGCAGCTTCAGGGGCACGGGGACTGAAGCTTTCTTT.

This rearrangement joins TRBV6-6 to TRBJ2-5; 8 bases map to TRBD2. Per the germline V gene, CDR1 is MNHNY and CDR2 is SVGAGI (reference sequence). The V gene end was trimmed by 4 bases and the J gene end by 5 bases; junction bases not matched to a gene: 6. This CDR3 has 14 residues. CDR3 nucleotides: TGTGCCAGCAGTTTGGGACTAGGGATGGAGACCCAGTACTTC. It encodes CASSLGLGMETQYF.